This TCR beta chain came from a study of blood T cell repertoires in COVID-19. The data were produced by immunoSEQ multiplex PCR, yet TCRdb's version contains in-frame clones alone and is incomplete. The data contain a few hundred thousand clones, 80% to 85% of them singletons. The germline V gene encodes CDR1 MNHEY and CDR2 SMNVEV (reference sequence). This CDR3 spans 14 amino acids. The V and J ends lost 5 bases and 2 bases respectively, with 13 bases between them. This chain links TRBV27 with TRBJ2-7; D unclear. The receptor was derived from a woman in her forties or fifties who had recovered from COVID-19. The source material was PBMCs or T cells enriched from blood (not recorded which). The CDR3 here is CASSQPEYPYEQYF. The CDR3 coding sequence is TGTGCCAGCAGTCAGCCGGAGTATCCCTACGAGCAGTACTTC.